This T cell receptor (beta chain) was retrieved from a study of blood T cell repertoires in COVID-19. The wider study: From the United States, Italy and Spain came samples of acute and convalescent COVID-19.

The method was immunoSEQ multiplex PCR; TCRdb's version includes in-frame clones alone and lacks a portion of them. The top ten hold 9.8% of the sample, which has 150,000 to 200,000 clones, 70% to 90% seen once. The sequence derives from a woman older than 75 with acute or convalescent COVID-19. Sequences were obtained from peripheral blood.

CDR3 residues: CATNDRTAQRYTF. The CDR3 DNA follows: TGTGCCACCAACGATAGGACAGCCCAGAGGTACACCTTC. The J gene is TRBJ1-2, the V gene TRBV7-8, with a tentative D call TRBD1 (6 bases). The CDR3 is 13 amino acids. Trimming took 10 bases from V and 11 from J, leaving 23 bases between them. Germline V gene lookup returns CDR1 SGHVS and CDR2 FQNEAQ.